Here is one T cell receptor (beta chain) with its context. These data belong to a study of blood T cell repertoires in COVID-19. Looked up from germline, CDR1 is ENHRY and CDR2 is SYGVKD. V gave up 6 bases and J gave up 2 bases, with 5 bases separating them. The CDR3 loop spans 12 amino acids. Using immunoSEQ multiplex PCR, the repertoire was profiled, and TCRdb retains in-frame clones only, with some absent. The sample yields under 250,000 clones, about 80% seen once. The sequencing input was peripheral blood. The sequence came from a woman aged 25-40 years who had recovered from COVID-19. V gene TRBV10-3 combines with J gene TRBJ1-3; D gene ambiguous. DNA for the CDR3: TGTGCCATCAGGCGGACTGGAAACACCATATATTTT. This gives the protein CAIRRTGNTIYF.